This T cell receptor (beta chain) originates from a study of T cells after yellow fever vaccination (dated by TCRdb to the late 2010s). Looking at the study overall: Libraries from fractions with low cell numbers were prepared with the SMART-Seq v4 Ultra Low Input RNA kit. To follow T-cell clones before and after both primary and booster YFV17D yellow fever vaccination, bulk TCR alpha and beta repertoires underwent longitudinal sequencing. The cohort comprised two healthy male donors, one aged 18 to 30 and one aged 30 to 40 years. Blood samples were taken at several timepoints before and after primary and secondary immunization, and bulk PBMC replicates and cell subsets were isolated. Overall study results and their limits: The secondary T-cell response was weaker than the primary response but faster, peaking on day 5 instead of day 15. After the booster, most clones that had expanded after primary vaccination were detected again (around 96% of CD4 and around 88% of CD8), suggesting broad maintenance of memory. Only a couple of donors were included in the study, so the extent to which the findings can be generalized is limited. Computational filtering was needed because FACS-sorted repertoires could contain abundant contaminating clonotypes from the bulk population. A small share of clonotypes occurred in both CD4 and CD8 compartments, likely arising from convergent recombination.

Explained via the paper, the treatment or condition label denotes: live attenuated yellow fever vaccine strain. PBMCs were isolated from peripheral blood using a standard Ficoll-Paque protocol. Dynabeads CD4 and CD8 positive selection kits were used to isolate the CD4 and CD8 T-cell fractions. TriZol was used to extract RNA from bulk PBMCs, from CD4 and CD8 fractions, and from dextramer-positive and dextramer-negative fractions. Turning to this clonotype: Its antigen is still unknown. Qualities for individual bases were not recorded, and no much larger clone is one base off.

The run used an Illumina NovaSeq 6000. TCR cDNA was made using 5'RACE template switching, a step that added a universal primer site and unique molecular identifiers. Priming for cDNA synthesis came from both the TCR alpha and TCR beta constant segments. Library amplification used two PCR steps, and the second PCR step added sample barcodes and sequencing adapters. Sequencing of libraries was done on Illumina HiSeq 2500 (2x100 bp) or NovaSeq (2x150 bp). Turning to the authors' computational methods: Reads were demultiplexed and collapsed into UMI consensus sequences with MIGEC, and V(D)J alignment was performed with MiXCR. Using edgeR on replicate PBMC samples, clonotypes were called vaccine-responding if FDR was below 0.01 and the log2 fold change was above 5 up to day 15. Bulk clonotypes were assigned CD4 or CD8 identity according to which sequenced CD4 or CD8 repertoire held them at higher abundance. TCRdb reprocessed the public reads (quality trimming at Q25 with fastp, clone calling with MiXCR) and kept in-frame beta chains. Each CDR3 protein appears once, grouped with its most common genes and DNA. The V and J calls, along with clone size, are taken from TCRdb and not from the paper's own processing. Present in this sample are approximately 160,000 distinct CDR3 sequences, approximately 9.9% of which were seen just once. Clones ranked in the top ten supply roughly a third of the sample.

At the junction V is shortened by 7 bases and J by 5 bases; bases outside the gene matches: 9. The CDR3 has 15 amino acids, counting the end cysteine and phenylalanine. The retained sequence is limited to the CDR3, 45 bases, with the frame set at the first base. Recombination connected TRBV12-3 or TRBV12-4 to TRBJ2-2, and TRBD2 aligns with 8 junction nucleotides. The sample here was CD8+ T cells sorted from PBMCs, taken 45 days after the yellow fever booster vaccination. The sequence derives from a man between 18 and 29 years old who received the YFV17D yellow fever vaccine. Here is the DNA: TGTGCCAGCACCCCCGGGAGGGGGGGTACCGGGGAGCTGTTTTTT. The translation is CASTPGRGGTGELFF.